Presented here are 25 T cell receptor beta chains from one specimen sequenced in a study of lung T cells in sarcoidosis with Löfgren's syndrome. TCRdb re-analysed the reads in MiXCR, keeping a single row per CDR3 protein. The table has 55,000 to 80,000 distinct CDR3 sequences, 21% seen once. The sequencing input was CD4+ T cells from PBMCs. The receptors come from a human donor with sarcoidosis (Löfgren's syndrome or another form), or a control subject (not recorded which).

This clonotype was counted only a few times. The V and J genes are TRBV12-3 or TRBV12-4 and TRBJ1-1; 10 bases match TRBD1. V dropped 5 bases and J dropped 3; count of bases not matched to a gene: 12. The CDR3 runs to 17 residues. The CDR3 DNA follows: TGTGCCAGCAGTCGAGGCCGACAGGGGGCGAGGGACACTGAAGCTTTCTTT. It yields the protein CASSRGRQGARDTEAFF.

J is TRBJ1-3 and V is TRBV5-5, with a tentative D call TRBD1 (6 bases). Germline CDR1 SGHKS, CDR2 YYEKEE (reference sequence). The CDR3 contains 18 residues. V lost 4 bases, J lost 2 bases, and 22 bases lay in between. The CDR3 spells CASSPQIWRGQTGNTIYF. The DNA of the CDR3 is TGTGCCAGCAGCCCACAAATATGGCGGGGGCAGACTGGAAACACCATATATTTT. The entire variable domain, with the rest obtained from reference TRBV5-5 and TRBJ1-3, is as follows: DAGVTQSPTHLIKTRGQQVTLRCSPISGHKSVSWYQQVLGQGPQFIFQYYEKEERGRGNFPDRFSARQFPNYSSELNVNALLLGDSALYLCASSPQIWRGQTGNTIYFGEGSWLTVV.

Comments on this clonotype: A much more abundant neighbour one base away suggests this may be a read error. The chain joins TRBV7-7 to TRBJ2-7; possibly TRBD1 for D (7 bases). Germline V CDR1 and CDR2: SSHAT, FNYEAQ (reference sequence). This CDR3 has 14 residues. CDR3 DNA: TGTGCTAGCAGTACCGCGGGACAGTTTAGGGAGCAGTACTTC. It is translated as CASSTAGQFREQYF.

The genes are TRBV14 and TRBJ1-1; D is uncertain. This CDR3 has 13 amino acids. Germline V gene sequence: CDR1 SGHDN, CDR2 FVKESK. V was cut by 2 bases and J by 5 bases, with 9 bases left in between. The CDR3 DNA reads TGTGCCAGCAGCCAACCCCGTGGGACTGAAGCTTTCTTT. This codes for CASSQPRGTEAFF.

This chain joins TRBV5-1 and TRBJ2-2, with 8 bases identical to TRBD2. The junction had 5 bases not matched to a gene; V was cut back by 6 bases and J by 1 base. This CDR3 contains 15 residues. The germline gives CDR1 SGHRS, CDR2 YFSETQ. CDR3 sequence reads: CASNRGGKNTGELFF. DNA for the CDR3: TGCGCCAGCAACCGGGGGGGGAAGAACACCGGGGAGCTGTTTTTT.

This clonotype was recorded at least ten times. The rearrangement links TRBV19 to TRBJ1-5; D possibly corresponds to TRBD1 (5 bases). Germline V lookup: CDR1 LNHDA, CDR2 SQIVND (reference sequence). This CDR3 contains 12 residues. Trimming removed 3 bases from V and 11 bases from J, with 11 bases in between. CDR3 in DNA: TGTGCCAGTAGTATCGAGGGGAGAGCCCAGCATTTT. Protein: CASSIEGRAQHF.

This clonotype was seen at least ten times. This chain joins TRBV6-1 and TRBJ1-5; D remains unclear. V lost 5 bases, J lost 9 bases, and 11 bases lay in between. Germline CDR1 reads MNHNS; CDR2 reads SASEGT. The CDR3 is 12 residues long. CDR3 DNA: TGTGCCAGCAGTTCTGGACTTTGGCCCCAGCATTTT. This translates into CASSSGLWPQHF.

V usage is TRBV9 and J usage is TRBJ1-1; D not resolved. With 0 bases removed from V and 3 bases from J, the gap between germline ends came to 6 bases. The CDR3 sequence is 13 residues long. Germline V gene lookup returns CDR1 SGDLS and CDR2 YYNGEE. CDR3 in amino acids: CASSVDRDTEAFF. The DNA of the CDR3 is TGTGCCAGCAGCGTAGACCGGGACACTGAAGCTTTCTTT.

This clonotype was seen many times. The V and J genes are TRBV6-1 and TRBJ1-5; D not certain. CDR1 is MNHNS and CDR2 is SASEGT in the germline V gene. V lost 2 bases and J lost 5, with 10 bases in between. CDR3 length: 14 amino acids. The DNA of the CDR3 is TGTGCCAGCAGTGAACAGGCTACCTATCAGCCCCAGCATTTT. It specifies CASSEQATYQPQHF.

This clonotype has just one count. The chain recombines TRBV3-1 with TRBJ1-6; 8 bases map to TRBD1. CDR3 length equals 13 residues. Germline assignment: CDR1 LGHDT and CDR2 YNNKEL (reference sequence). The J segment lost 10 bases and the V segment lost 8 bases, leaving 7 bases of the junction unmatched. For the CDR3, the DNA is TGTGCCAGCCAAGACAGGGGAGAGTCACCCCTCCACTTT. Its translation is CASQDRGESPLHF.

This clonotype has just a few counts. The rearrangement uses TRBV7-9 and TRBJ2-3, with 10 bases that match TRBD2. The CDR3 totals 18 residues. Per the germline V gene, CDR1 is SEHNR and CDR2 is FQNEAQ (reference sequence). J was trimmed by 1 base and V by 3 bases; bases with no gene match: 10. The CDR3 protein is CASSLRLAGVRRTDTQYF. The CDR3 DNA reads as TGTGCCAGCAGCTTGAGGCTAGCGGGAGTCCGTCGCACAGATACGCAGTATTTT.

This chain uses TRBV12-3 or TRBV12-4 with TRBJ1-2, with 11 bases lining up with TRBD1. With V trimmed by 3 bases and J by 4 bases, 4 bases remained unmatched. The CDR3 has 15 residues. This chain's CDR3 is CASSFSGTGGYGYTF. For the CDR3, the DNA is TGTGCCAGCAGTTTTAGTGGGACAGGGGGCTATGGCTACACCTTC.

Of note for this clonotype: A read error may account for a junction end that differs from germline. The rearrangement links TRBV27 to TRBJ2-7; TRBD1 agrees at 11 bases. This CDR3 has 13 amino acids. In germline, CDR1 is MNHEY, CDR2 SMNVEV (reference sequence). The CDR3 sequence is CASGLSGQGVQYF. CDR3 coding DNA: TGTGCCAGCGGTTTATCGGGACAGGGGGTGCAGTACTTC.

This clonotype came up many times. CDR3 in DNA: TGTGCCAGCAGTGAAAACTATAGCAATCAGCCCCAGCATTTT. Its translation is CASSENYSNQPQHF. This chain joins TRBV2 and TRBJ1-5, with D unclear. The germline gives CDR1 SNHLY, CDR2 FYNNEI. The CDR3 loop spans 14 amino acids. V dropped 2 bases and J dropped 0 bases, with 5 bases sitting between them.

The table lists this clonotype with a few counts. The CDR3 region has the DNA TGCGCCAGCAGCTTGGTGGCAGGGGGCGCAGAGACCCAGTACTTC. Translation: CASSLVAGGAETQYF. V and J are TRBV5-1 and TRBJ2-5; 8 bases map to TRBD1. The CDR3 is made up of 15 amino acids. Germline CDR1 and CDR2: SGHRS and YFSETQ. Trimming cost V 0 bases and J 4 bases; bases outside gene matches: 5.

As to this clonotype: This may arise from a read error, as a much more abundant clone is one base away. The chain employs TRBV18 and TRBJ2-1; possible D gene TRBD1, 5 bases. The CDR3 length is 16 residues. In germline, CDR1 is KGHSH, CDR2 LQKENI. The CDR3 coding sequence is TGTGCCAGCTCACCACCGGGCAGGGTTTCCTACGATGAGCAGTTCTTC. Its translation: CASSPPGRVSYDEQFF.

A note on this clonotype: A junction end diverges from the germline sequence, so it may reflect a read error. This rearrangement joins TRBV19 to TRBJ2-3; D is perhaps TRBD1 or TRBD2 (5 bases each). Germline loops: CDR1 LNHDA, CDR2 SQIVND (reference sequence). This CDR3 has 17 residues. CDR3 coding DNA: TGTGCCAGTAGTACCAACCTTCCGGGATCTAGCACAGGTACGCAGTATTTT. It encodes CASSTNLPGSSTGTQYF.

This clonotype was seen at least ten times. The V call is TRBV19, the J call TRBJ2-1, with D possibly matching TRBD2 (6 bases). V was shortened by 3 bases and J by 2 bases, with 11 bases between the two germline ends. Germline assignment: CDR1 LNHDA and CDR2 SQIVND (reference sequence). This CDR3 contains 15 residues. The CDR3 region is CASSMGLSPYNEQFF. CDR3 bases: TGTGCCAGTAGTATGGGACTTTCTCCCTACAATGAGCAGTTCTTC.

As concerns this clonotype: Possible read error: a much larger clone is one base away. The CDR3 nucleotides read TGTGCCAGCAGCTACGGGACGGTGAGCACTGAAGCTTTCTTT. Protein product: CASSYGTVSTEAFF. The chain recombines TRBV7-9 with TRBJ1-1, with D possibly matching TRBD1 (5 bases). Per the germline V gene, CDR1 is SEHNR and CDR2 is FQNEAQ (reference sequence). The germline V and J ends were trimmed by 4 bases and 4 bases, with 13 bases remaining between them. The CDR3 is made up of 14 amino acids.

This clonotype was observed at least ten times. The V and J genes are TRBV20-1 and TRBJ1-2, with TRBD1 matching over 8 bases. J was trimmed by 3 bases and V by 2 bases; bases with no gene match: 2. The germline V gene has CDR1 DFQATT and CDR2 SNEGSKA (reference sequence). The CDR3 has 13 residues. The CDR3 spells CSARRTGYYGYTF. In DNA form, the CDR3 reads TGCAGTGCTAGAAGGACAGGGTACTATGGCTACACCTTC.

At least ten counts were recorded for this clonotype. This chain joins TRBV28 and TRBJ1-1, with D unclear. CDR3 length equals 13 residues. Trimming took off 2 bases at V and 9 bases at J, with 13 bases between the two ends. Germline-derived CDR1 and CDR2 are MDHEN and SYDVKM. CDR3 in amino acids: CASSLSPQSKAFF. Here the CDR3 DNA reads TGTGCCAGCAGTTTAAGCCCCCAGTCTAAAGCTTTCTTT.

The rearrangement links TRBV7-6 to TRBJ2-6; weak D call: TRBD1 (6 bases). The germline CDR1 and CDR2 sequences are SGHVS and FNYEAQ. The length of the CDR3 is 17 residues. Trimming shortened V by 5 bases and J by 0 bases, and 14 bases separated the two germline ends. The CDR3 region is CASSPRQDRSGANVLTF. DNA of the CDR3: TGTGCCAGCAGCCCCCGACAGGATCGCTCTGGGGCCAACGTCCTGACTTTC.

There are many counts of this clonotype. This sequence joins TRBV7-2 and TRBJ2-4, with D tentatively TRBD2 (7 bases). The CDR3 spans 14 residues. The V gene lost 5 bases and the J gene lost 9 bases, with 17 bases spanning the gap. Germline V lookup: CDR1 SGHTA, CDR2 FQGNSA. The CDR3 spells CASSPARGGGIQYF. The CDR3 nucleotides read TGTGCCAGCAGCCCCGCTCGAGGGGGGGGCATTCAGTACTTC.

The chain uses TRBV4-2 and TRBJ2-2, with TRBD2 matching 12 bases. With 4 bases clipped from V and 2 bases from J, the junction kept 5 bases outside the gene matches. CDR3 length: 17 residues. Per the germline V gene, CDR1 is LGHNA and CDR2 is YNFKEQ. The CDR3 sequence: CASSPRTSGDNTGELFF. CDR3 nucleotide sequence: TGTGCCAGCAGCCCGAGGACTAGCGGGGATAACACCGGGGAGCTGTTTTTT.

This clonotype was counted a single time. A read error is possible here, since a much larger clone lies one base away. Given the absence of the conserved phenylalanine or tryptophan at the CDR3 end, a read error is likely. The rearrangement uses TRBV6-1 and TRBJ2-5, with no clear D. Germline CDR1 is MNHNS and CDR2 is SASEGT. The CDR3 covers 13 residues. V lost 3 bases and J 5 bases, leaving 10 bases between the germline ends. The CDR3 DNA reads TGTGCCAGCAGTGATAGTGTTTGGGAGACCCAGTACCTC. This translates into CASSDSVWETQYL.